The next 7 T cell receptor beta chains were all read from a single sample in a study of blood T cells in healthy people across ages. Primed by a sample-barcoded 5' primer and a J-beta primer mix, a second PCR proceeded for about 7 to 12 cycles. A single record per CDR3 protein comes from TCRdb applying MiXCR to the 5' RACE reads. The repertoire includes 1.5 million to 2 million distinct CDR3 sequences, about 30% of them detected once, and about 7.7% sits in the top ten. Input material: blood. These receptors were taken from a woman between 25 and 40 years old in good health.

This clonotype was counted between two and nine times. The rearrangement joins TRBV2 to TRBJ2-7; D is undetermined. The ends were cut back, 6 bases at V and 5 bases at J, with 17 bases in the middle. The CDR3 covers 14 residues. Per the germline V gene, CDR1 is SNHLY and CDR2 is FYNNEI. Written as DNA, the CDR3 is TGTGCCAGCAGGGCGAGCTTAGTTCTCGACGAGCAGTACTTC. Its translation: CASRASLVLDEQYF.

This clonotype was counted many times. The chain combines TRBV29-1 with TRBJ1-2; maybe TRBD1 (5 bases). The CDR3 contains 12 residues. Trimming left V 5 bases short and J 8 bases short, with 15 bases between. Germline values: CDR1 SQVTM, CDR2 ANQGSEA. The CDR3 loop reads CSVTGTLGGYTF. The CDR3 DNA sequence: TGCAGCGTTACCGGGACCCTGGGAGGCTACACCTTC. Full variable domain (missing parts from reference TRBV29-1 and TRBJ1-2): SAVISQKPSRDICQRGTSLTIQCQVDSQVTMMFWYRQQPGQSLTLIATANQGSEATYESGFVIDKFPISRPNLTFSTLTVSNMSPEDSSIYLCSVTGTLGGYTFGSGTRLTVV.

The rearrangement uses TRBV11-2 and TRBJ1-2, with 9 positions matching TRBD1. From germline, CDR1 is SGHAT and CDR2 FQNNGV. There are 15 residues in the CDR3. Trimming cost V 5 bases and J 0 bases; bases outside gene matches: 4. The CDR3 nucleotides are TGTGCCAGCAGCGAGACAGGGGGACCTAACTATGGCTACACCTTC. It yields the protein CASSETGGPNYGYTF.

A few counts support this clonotype. The gene calls are TRBV7-8 and TRBJ1-2; a possible D gene is TRBD1 (6 bases). Between the trimmed V and J ends, which lost 5 bases and 8 bases, there was a span of 15 bases. The CDR3 sequence is 13 residues long. Germline CDR1 SGHVS, CDR2 FQNEAQ. DNA for the CDR3: TGTGCCAGCAGCACAGGCAGGGGCGGCGGCTACACCTTC. Amino acid sequence: CASSTGRGGGYTF.

This clonotype was observed a few times. This chain links TRBV5-1 with TRBJ2-5; 8 nucleotides match TRBD2. V trimming: 3 bases; J trimming: 6 bases; junction bases outside the gene matches: 19. Germline V CDR1 and CDR2: SGHRS, YFSETQ. The CDR3 is 18 amino acids. The CDR3 coding sequence is TGCGCCAGCAGCTCTCTCCTCGTCACCGGGGGGGCCGGAAAGACCCAGTACTTC. This encodes CASSSLLVTGGAGKTQYF.

The genes are TRBV7-9 and TRBJ2-7, with TRBD2 identical over 10 bases. V trimming: 5 bases; J trimming: 5 bases; junction bases outside the gene matches: 18. The CDR3 runs 18 residues. Germline assignment: CDR1 SEHNR and CDR2 FQNEAQ (reference sequence). This CDR3 is CASSPSNPGLAKIHEQYF. Written as DNA, the CDR3 is TGTGCCAGCAGCCCCAGCAACCCGGGACTAGCGAAAATTCACGAGCAGTACTTC.

This clonotype was seen ten or more times. This chain connects TRBV29-1 to TRBJ2-4; 9 nucleotides match TRBD1. The CDR3 has 14 residues. Germline V lookup: CDR1 SQVTM, CDR2 ANQGSEA. Trimming at V came to 7 bases and at J to 5 bases, leaving 9 bases not matched to a gene. CDR3 in amino acids: CSGGQGGAQNIQYF. The DNA for the CDR3 is TGCAGCGGGGGACAGGGAGGTGCCCAAAACATTCAGTACTTC.